This T cell receptor (delta chain) was identified during a study of γδ T cells in repeated Plasmodium falciparum infection. Study-wide results and limits: Vdelta2-negative gammadelta repertoires, largely Vdelta1+, seemingly showed infection-driven waves of new clonal selection.

The germline gives CDR1 TSWWSYY, CDR2 QGS. V was cut by 6 bases and J by 0 bases, with 14 bases left in between. The CDR3 spans 15 residues. Flow sorting of PBMC yielded separate Vgamma9/Vdelta2+ and Vdelta2-negative gammadelta T cell populations for bulk repertoire analysis. This clone was seen at least ten times. Its antigen is undetermined. TCRdb re-analyzed the multiplex PCR reads via CATT. This sample has under 60,000 delta-chain clones; roughly 1.6% occur once, and the top ten carry over 7.5%. The J gene is TRDJ1, the V gene TRDV1; D remains ambiguous. The material sequenced was gamma-delta T cells from blood. The clonotype originates from a pool of human donors (malaria-infected and uninfected, not separated). CDR3 in DNA: TGTGCTCTTGGTGCTTTTGGGTTGTACACCGATAAACTCATCTTT. Its protein product is CALGAFGLYTDKLIF.